The clone carrying this T cell receptor beta chain was seen only a few times. As yet, its antigen is unknown. A multiplex PCR was run with 60 Vbeta primers and 13 Jbeta primers. Produced via immunoSEQ multiplex PCR; TCRdb's table is partial and in-frame only. Among 85,000 to 120,000 clones listed, around 82% were seen once. The data are from a study of cytomegalovirus exposure and HLA in healthy donors. General study findings and limits: TRBV6-2, TRBV6-3 and some other V segments were excluded as indistinguishable. In an earlier analysis, about 87% or about 30%: the productive usage of most TCR beta V segments. Rarity characterized most TCR sequences, yet some public TCRs appeared in many donors.

There are 13 residues in the CDR3. The V and J ends lost 0 bases and 6 bases respectively, with 9 bases between them. Per the germline V gene, CDR1 is SGHRS and CDR2 is YFSETQ. This chain links TRBV5-1 with TRBJ1-2; D remains ambiguous. This receptor was obtained from a man in his forties or fifties in good health and CMV-seronegative. Material for sequencing was PBMCs. CDR3 sequence: CASSLANQDGYTF. The CDR3 coding sequence is TGCGCCAGCAGCTTGGCGAATCAGGATGGCTACACCTTC. Filled out from reference TRBV5-1 and TRBJ1-2, the complete variable domain reads KAGVTQTPRYLIKTRGQQVTLSCSPISGHRSVSWYQQTPGQGLQFLFEYFSETQRNKGNFPGRFSGRQFSNSRSEMNVSTLELGDSALYLCASSLANQDGYTFGSGTRLTVV.